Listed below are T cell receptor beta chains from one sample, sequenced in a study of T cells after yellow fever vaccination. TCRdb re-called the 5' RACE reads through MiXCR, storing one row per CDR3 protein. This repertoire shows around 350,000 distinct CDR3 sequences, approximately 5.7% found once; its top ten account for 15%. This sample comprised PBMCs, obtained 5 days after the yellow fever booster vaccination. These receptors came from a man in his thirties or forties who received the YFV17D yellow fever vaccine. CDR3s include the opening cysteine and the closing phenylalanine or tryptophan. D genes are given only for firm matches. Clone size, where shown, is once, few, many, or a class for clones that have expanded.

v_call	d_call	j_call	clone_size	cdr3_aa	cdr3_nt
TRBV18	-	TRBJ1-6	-	CASSSLAGNSPLHF	TGTGCCAGCTCATCTCTTGCGGGAAATTCACCCCTCCACTTT
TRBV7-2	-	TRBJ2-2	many	CASSRRGQTGELFF	TGTGCCAGCAGCCGACGTGGCCAAACCGGGGAGCTGTTTTTT
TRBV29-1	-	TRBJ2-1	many	CSVGTGYNEQFF	TGCAGCGTTGGGACTGGGTACAATGAGCAGTTCTTC
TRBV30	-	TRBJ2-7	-	CAWSPRREQYF	TGTGCCTGGAGCCCTCGTCGCGAGCAGTACTTC
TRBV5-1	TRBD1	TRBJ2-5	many	CASSSDRAETQYF	TGCGCCAGCAGCTCCGACAGGGCGGAGACCCAGTACTTC
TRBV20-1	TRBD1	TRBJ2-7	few	CSARGGDRSYEQYF	TGCAGTGCTAGAGGTGGGGACAGGAGCTACGAGCAGTACTTC
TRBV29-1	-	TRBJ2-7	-	CSVAGDQSSYEQYF	TGCAGCGTTGCCGGGGACCAGAGCTCCTACGAGCAGTACTTC
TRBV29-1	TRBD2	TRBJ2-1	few	CSVDRLAGGSYNEQFF	TGCAGCGTTGACCGCCTAGCGGGAGGGTCCTACAATGAGCAGTTCTTC
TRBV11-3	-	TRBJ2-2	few	CASSLRGFTGELFF	TGTGCCAGCAGCTTGAGGGGATTTACCGGGGAGCTGTTTTTT
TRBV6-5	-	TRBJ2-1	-	CASSFRTTSYNEQFF	TGTGCCAGCAGTTTCAGGACTACCTCCTACAATGAGCAGTTCTTC
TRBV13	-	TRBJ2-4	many	CASSRTGNIQYF	TGTGCCAGCAGCAGGACTGGAAACATTCAGTACTTC
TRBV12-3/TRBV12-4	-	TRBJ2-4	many	CASSLGQLAKNIQYF	TGTGCCAGCAGTTTAGGACAGCTAGCCAAAAACATTCAGTACTTC
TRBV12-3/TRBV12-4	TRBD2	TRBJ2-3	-	CASSSTVLAADTQYF	TGTGCCAGCAGTTCCACTGTACTAGCGGCGGATACGCAGTATTTT
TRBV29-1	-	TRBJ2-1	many	CSVLGGDYNEQFF	TGCAGCGTTTTAGGAGGGGATTACAATGAGCAGTTCTTC
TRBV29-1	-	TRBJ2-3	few	CSVVDERSTDTQYF	TGCAGCGTTGTTGACGAGCGAAGCACAGATACGCAGTATTTT
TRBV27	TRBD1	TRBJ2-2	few	CASSTFTGQGFTGELFF	TGTGCCAGCAGTACATTCACGGGACAGGGGTTCACCGGGGAGCTGTTTTTT
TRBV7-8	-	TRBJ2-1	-	CASSLFGGSTRNEQFF	TGTGCCAGCAGCTTATTTGGGGGTAGTACGCGCAATGAGCAGTTCTTC
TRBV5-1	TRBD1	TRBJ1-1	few	CASSYRGQTEAFF	TGCGCCAGCAGCTACAGGGGGCAGACTGAAGCTTTCTTT
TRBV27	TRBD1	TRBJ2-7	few	CASSSRTGVWGEQYF	TGTGCCAGCAGTTCCAGGACAGGGGTTTGGGGCGAGCAGTACTTC
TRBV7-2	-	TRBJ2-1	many	CASSKDPPYIYNEQFF	TGTGCCAGCAGCAAGGACCCCCCGTACATTTACAATGAGCAGTTCTTC